This entry features one TCR beta chain sequence. Its antigen is not known. TCRdb redid the calling of the 5' RACE reads with MiXCR, one entry per CDR3 protein. The sample includes about 810,000 distinct CDR3 sequences, roughly 12% of them seen just once. This CDR3 contains 15 residues. CDR1 is LGHDT, CDR2 YNNKEL, per germline (reference sequence). Between the trimmed V and J ends, which lost 1 base and 9 bases, there was a span of 13 bases. This specimen belongs to a study of identical twins. Study results and limitations: A partial confounding effect on zero-insertion analyses could come from invariant MAIT and iNKT cells. Modelling approaches yielded underestimates of out-of-frame TCR alpha sharing between monozygotic twins. Low generation-probability sequences were in excess among twin-shared out-of-frame alpha sequences.

This same sample was also taken into another study, of yellow fever vaccine responses in identical twins.

This sequence originates from a woman aged 18-35 years in good health. The sequencing sample was made of PBMCs. The rearrangement uses TRBV3-1 and TRBJ1-6; TRBD1 is a possible D gene (5 bases). CDR3 sequence (DNA): TGTGCCAGCAGCCAAGGTGTGGGGGGTGCTTCACCCCTCCACTTT. The encoded protein is CASSQGVGGASPLHF.